This passage covers 24 T cell receptor beta chains from one sample sequenced in a study of T-cell reconstitution after alpha-beta-depleted transplantation in children. As it was prepared, the TCRbeta library received unique molecular identifiers. TCRdb passed the PCR reads through MiXCR, listing each CDR3 protein once. The sample includes roughly 4,200 distinct CDR3 sequences, roughly a fifth of them seen just once. The material was PBMCs, mostly from graft donor cells, obtained 180 days after TCRalphabeta/CD19-depleted stem cell transplant. The receptors here all came from a male patient between 2 and 10 years old who had a stem cell transplant for acute lymphoblastic leukemia, so the T cells may come from the graft donor.

In its sample, this clonotype was seen many times. The chain recombines TRBV11-1 with TRBJ2-1; 13 positions match TRBD2. Germline assignment: CDR1 SGHAT and CDR2 FQDESV (reference sequence). This CDR3 spans 18 amino acids. V lost 6 bases and J lost 6; bases outside the gene matches: 14. The DNA of the CDR3 is TGTGCCAGCAGACCGGGACTAGCGGGAAAGGGTAAGGGCAATGAGCAGTTCTTC. Translation: CASRPGLAGKGKGNEQFF. Looking up the rest from reference TRBV11-1 and TRBJ2-1 gives the full variable domain: EAEVAQSPRYKITEKSQAVAFWCDPISGHATLYWYRQILGQGPELLVQFQDESVVDDSQLPKDRFSAERLKGVDSTLKIQPAELGDSAMYLCASRPGLAGKGKGNEQFFGPGTRLTVL.

In this sample, this clonotype turned up many times. The chain recombines TRBV4-2 with TRBJ1-5; D gene uncertain. Per the germline V gene, CDR1 is LGHNA and CDR2 is YNFKEQ. This CDR3 comprises 14 residues. Trimming left V 3 bases short and J 7 bases short, with 13 bases between. The CDR3 here is CASSQREGWQPQHF. CDR3 DNA: TGTGCCAGCAGCCAGAGGGAGGGATGGCAGCCCCAGCATTTT.

This clonotype was recorded at least ten times. The genes are TRBV5-4 and TRBJ2-2, with TRBD1 matching over 8 bases. Germline V gene data show CDR1 as SGHNT and CDR2 as YYREEE (reference sequence). The CDR3 has 14 amino acids. The V and J ends lost 5 bases and 6 bases, in that order; junction bases with no gene match: 6. The CDR3 region is CASRPGGAAGELFF. The CDR3 coding sequence is TGTGCCAGCAGACCAGGGGGCGCCGCCGGGGAGCTGTTTTTT. The full variable domain, in which reference TRBV5-4 and TRBJ2-2 provide the parts outside the CDR3, is ETGVTQSPTHLIKTRGQQVTLRCSSQSGHNTVSWYQQALGQGPQFIFQYYREEENGRGNFPPRFSGLQFPNYSSELNVNALELDDSALYLCASRPGGAAGELFFGEGSRLTVL.

This clonotype was seen many times. V is TRBV6-7 and J is TRBJ2-1, with D tentatively TRBD2 (6 bases). TRBV6-7 is an ORF, and what it does is uncertain. Trimming pared 10 bases from V and 7 bases from J, leaving 26 bases between. The CDR3 covers 16 residues. The CDR3 spells CANYLGEDHMWNEQFF. The CDR3 region has the DNA TGTGCCAACTATTTAGGGGAGGACCACATGTGGAATGAGCAGTTCTTC.

Many counts were recorded for this clonotype. This chain joins TRBV7-9 and TRBJ1-1, with 8 positions matching TRBD1. V gave up 1 base and J gave up 10 bases; unmatched junction bases: 5. CDR1 is SEHNR, CDR2 FQNEAQ, per germline (reference sequence). The CDR3 is 13 amino acids. The CDR3 DNA reads TGTGCCAGCAGCTTAGGCAGGGGGCTAAGAGCTTTCTTT. It codes for CASSLGRGLRAFF.

In its sample, this clonotype was seen many times. The chain is built from TRBV2 and TRBJ2-7; maybe TRBD1 (5 bases). Trimming removed 6 bases at V and 3 bases at J, with 9 bases between. The CDR3 covers 12 residues. Germline lookup yields CDR1 SNHLY and CDR2 FYNNEI. Here the CDR3 reads CASRLRVYEQYF. CDR3 bases: TGTGCCAGCAGGCTCAGGGTCTACGAGCAGTACTTC.

The sample holds many counts of this clonotype. The chain is built from TRBV6-5 and TRBJ2-7; 8 bases align to TRBD2. CDR1 is MNHEY, CDR2 SVGAGI, per germline. The CDR3 totals 17 residues. Trimming cost V 4 bases and J 4 bases; bases outside gene matches: 15. DNA for the CDR3: TGTGCCAGCAGTTCTACCACTCTCGGGACTAGTTTATACGAGCAGTACTTC. Translation: CASSSTTLGTSLYEQYF.

This clonotype was seen repeatedly, ten times or more. V usage is TRBV7-9 and J usage is TRBJ2-7, with 14 bases matching TRBD2. The CDR3 covers 16 residues. CDR1 SEHNR and CDR2 FQNEAQ come from the germline V gene (reference sequence). Trimming took 5 bases from V and 4 from J; bases not matched to a gene: 7. This CDR3 reads CASSHPRLAGGYEQYF. CDR3 nucleotides: TGTGCCAGCAGCCACCCGAGACTAGCGGGAGGGTACGAGCAGTACTTC.

This clonotype came up once. The conserved final phenylalanine or tryptophan is absent from the CDR3, which likely points to a read error. The rearrangement links TRBV6-1 to TRBJ2-7; D assignment may be TRBD1 or TRBD2 (5 bases each). The germline V gene has CDR1 MNHNS and CDR2 SASEGT. CDR3 size: 15 residues. With 5 bases removed from V and 5 bases from J, the gap between germline ends came to 19 bases. The CDR3 DNA is TGTGCCAGCAGTAGGGGACCAGCTAGCAACGACGAGCAGTACTCC. It specifies CASSRGPASNDEQYS.

This clonotype was seen many times. The V gene is TRBV7-9, the J gene TRBJ1-1; 7 bases align to TRBD1. This CDR3 spans 13 amino acids. V lost 5 bases to trimming and J lost 6 bases; unmatched junction nucleotides: 6. The germline V gene has CDR1 SEHNR and CDR2 FQNEAQ (reference sequence). The CDR3 DNA reads TGTGCCAGCAGCCAACAGGGGAGACCTGAAGCTTTCTTT. Its translation is CASSQQGRPEAFF. Supplemented by reference TRBV7-9 and TRBJ1-1, the full variable domain reads DTGVSQNPRHKITKRGQNVTFRCDPISEHNRLYWYRQTLGQGPEFLTYFQNEAQLEKSRLLSDRFSAERPKGSFSTLEIQRTEQGDSAMYLCASSQQGRPEAFFGQGTRLTVV.

This clonotype was picked up many times. The V gene is TRBV7-8, the J gene TRBJ2-4; D gene unclear. Trimming took off 5 bases at V and 1 base at J, with 9 bases between the two ends. Germline V CDR1 and CDR2: SGHVS, FQNEAQ. The CDR3 sequence is 14 residues long. CDR3: CASSTDMAKNIQYF. CDR3 coding DNA: TGTGCCAGCAGCACTGACATGGCCAAAAACATTCAGTACTTC.

This clonotype was recorded many times. The rearrangement joins TRBV10-3 to TRBJ2-1; 9 nucleotides align to TRBD2. Germline V CDR1 and CDR2: ENHRY, SYGVKD. The ends lost 6 bases at V and 4 bases at J; junction bases unmatched: 7. The CDR3 covers 15 residues. The CDR3 loop reads CAISDLAGEYNEQFF. As DNA, the CDR3 is TGTGCCATCAGCGACTTAGCGGGAGAGTACAATGAGCAGTTCTTC.

This clonotype showed up many times. The gene calls are TRBV7-9 and TRBJ2-7; D perhaps matches TRBD2 (7 bases). Germline V gives CDR1 SEHNR, CDR2 FQNEAQ (reference sequence). V shed 5 bases and J shed 1 base, with 12 bases lying between them. The CDR3 is 14 amino acids. CDR3 loop: CASSRGGESYEQYF. CDR3 bases: TGTGCCAGCAGCCGAGGGGGGGAATCCTACGAGCAGTACTTC.

V gene TRBV7-6 combines with J gene TRBJ2-1; D remains unclear. Per germline, CDR1 SGHVS and CDR2 FNYEAQ. The ends were cut back, 1 base at V and 6 bases at J, with 4 bases in the middle. The CDR3 is 12 amino acids. The CDR3 nucleotides read TGTGCCAGCAGCTTAGATTTCAATGAGCAGTTCTTC. It is translated as CASSLDFNEQFF.

This clonotype occurred many times. This sequence joins TRBV5-1 and TRBJ2-5; maybe TRBD1 (6 bases). The CDR3 totals 14 residues. CDR1 is SGHRS and CDR2 is YFSETQ in the germline V gene. Trimming cost V 4 bases and J 2 bases, with 12 bases left between them. The CDR3 sequence is CASSQFDRQETQYF. Here the CDR3 DNA reads TGCGCCAGCAGCCAATTCGACAGGCAAGAGACCCAGTACTTC.

The table lists this clonotype with many counts. V usage is TRBV7-9 and J usage is TRBJ2-7; D possibly corresponds to TRBD2 (5 bases). The CDR3 has 14 amino acids. V lost 2 bases and J lost 3, with 11 bases in between. Germline V lookup: CDR1 SEHNR, CDR2 FQNEAQ (reference sequence). CDR3 amino acids: CASSLSGGGYEQYF. The CDR3 DNA follows: TGTGCCAGCAGCTTATCCGGAGGCGGCTACGAGCAGTACTTC.

As for this clonotype: An end of the junction does not agree with germline; a read error may underlie this. This chain connects TRBV7-9 to TRBJ2-1; the match to TRBD2 covers 13 bases. The CDR3 sequence is 15 residues long. In germline, CDR1 is SEHNR, CDR2 FQNEAQ (reference sequence). The CDR3 sequence is CASSPTSGGATEKFF. In nucleotides, the CDR3 is TGTGCCAGCAGCCCTACTAGCGGGGGGGCCACTGAGAAGTTCTTC.

The chain joins TRBV27 to TRBJ1-1; D perhaps matches TRBD1 (5 bases). Germline CDR1 reads MNHEY; CDR2 reads SMNVEV (reference sequence). This CDR3 comprises 14 residues. V lost 8 bases to trimming and J lost 9 bases, with 22 bases between them. CDR3 nucleotide sequence: TGTGCCAGCGGTTCCCCTTTGAACGGGGGAAAAGCTTTCTTT. This translates into CASGSPLNGGKAFF.

Ten or more counts support this clonotype. This chain connects TRBV6-1 to TRBJ1-1; the match to TRBD1 covers 9 bases. From germline, CDR1 is MNHNS and CDR2 SASEGT. CDR3 size: 16 residues. V was pared by 0 bases and J by 2 bases, with 4 bases of the junction left unmatched. Written as DNA, the CDR3 is TGTGCCAGCAGTGAAGCTAGGGACAGGGCTAACACTGAAGCTTTCTTT. Its translation: CASSEARDRANTEAFF.

This sequence joins TRBV15 and TRBJ2-5; weak D call: TRBD1 (7 bases). V lost 2 bases and J lost 0, with 19 bases in between. Germline lookup yields CDR1 LNHNV and CDR2 YYDKDF (reference sequence). The CDR3 contains 18 residues. The CDR3 DNA reads as TGTGCCACCAGCAGACTTTGGAGGGGGCATCTATACCAAGAGACCCAGTACTTC. Protein: CATSRLWRGHLYQETQYF.

This clonotype was seen many times. The chain joins TRBV18 to TRBJ2-7; 9 positions match TRBD2. Germline V CDR1 and CDR2: KGHSH, LQKENI. The CDR3 runs 16 residues. The junction had 9 bases not matched to a gene; V was cut back by 2 bases and J by 4 bases. The CDR3 sequence: CASSPGTSIRGYEQYF. The CDR3 nucleotides read TGTGCCAGCTCACCAGGGACTAGCATTAGGGGGTACGAGCAGTACTTC.

This clonotype was detected many times. The V and J genes are TRBV20-1 and TRBJ1-6, with TRBD1 matching 9 bases. Trimming cost V 2 bases and J 1 base; bases outside gene matches: 15. Germline V lookup: CDR1 DFQATT, CDR2 SNEGSKA (reference sequence). The CDR3 is 20 amino acids. CDR3 sequence reads: CSARNIKPGQGSSYNSPLHF. The CDR3 DNA sequence: TGCAGTGCTAGAAACATTAAACCGGGACAGGGTTCTTCCTATAATTCACCCCTCCACTTT.

This clonotype came up many times. This sequence joins TRBV11-3 and TRBJ2-1; 10 bases fit TRBD1. Germline loops: CDR1 SGHNT, CDR2 YENEEA. The CDR3 is made up of 16 amino acids. V lost 0 bases, J lost 8 bases, and 7 bases stayed unmatched. The CDR3 region has the DNA TGTGCCAGCAGCTTAGATAAGGGGACAGGGGCCTATGAGCAGTTCTTC. Translating it yields CASSLDKGTGAYEQFF.

This clonotype was recorded many times. This rearrangement joins TRBV7-9 to TRBJ2-3; 10 bases match TRBD1. The CDR3 contains 13 residues. With 8 bases clipped from V and 5 bases from J, the junction kept 4 bases outside the gene matches. Per the germline V gene, CDR1 is SEHNR and CDR2 is FQNEAQ (reference sequence). CDR3 sequence: CASPDRGQDTQYF. CDR3 nucleotide sequence: TGTGCCAGCCCCGACAGGGGGCAAGATACGCAGTATTTT.